The 21 T cell receptor beta chains below all came from one sample that was sequenced in a study of chemoradiotherapy in HPV16-positive cancers. Only in-frame clones appear in the TCRdb table, and some are missing; sequencing was by immunoSEQ multiplex PCR. The data contain some 6,100 clones, roughly two thirds of them singletons. Sample: tumor tissue, taken from a patient who underwent chemoradiotherapy. These receptors were collected from a human donor with HPV-associated anogenital cancer.

This clone was picked up a small number of times. The rearrangement uses TRBV6-4 and TRBJ2-1, with 10 positions matching TRBD2. Germline loops: CDR1 MRHNA, CDR2 SNTAGT. The ends lost 6 bases at V and 3 bases at J; junction bases unmatched: 5. The CDR3 extends over 15 amino acids. CDR3 sequence reads: CASSATSGDYNEQFF. The CDR3 DNA reads TGTGCCAGCAGCGCAACTAGCGGGGACTACAATGAGCAGTTCTTC.

The chain is built from TRBV5-1 and TRBJ2-3; possibly TRBD2 for D (6 bases). Germline V gene sequence: CDR1 SGHRS, CDR2 YFSETQ. This CDR3 contains 14 residues. The ends were cut back, 8 bases at V and 5 bases at J, with 18 bases in the middle. CDR3 nucleotides: TGCGCCAGTCACCGTGGAGGGCTGGGAGATACGCAGTATTTT. Protein: CASHRGGLGDTQYF. The variable domain in full, with the rest retrieved from reference TRBV5-1 and TRBJ2-3, is KAGVTQTPRYLIKTRGQQVTLSCSPISGHRSVSWYQQTPGQGLQFLFEYFSETQRNKGNFPGRFSGRQFSNSRSEMNVSTLELGDSALYLCASHRGGLGDTQYFGPGTRLTVL.

This clone was recorded only once. V is TRBV5-1 and J is TRBJ1-2; D unclear. Germline lookup yields CDR1 SGHRS and CDR2 YFSETQ. The CDR3 extends over 13 amino acids. Between the trimmed V and J ends, which lost 0 bases and 8 bases, there was a span of 11 bases. The CDR3 here is CASSLALGLGYTF. In nucleotides, the CDR3 is TGCGCCAGCAGCTTGGCCCTGGGTCTCGGCTACACCTTC.

The J gene is TRBJ2-1, the V gene TRBV30; D gene uncertain. V was shortened by 3 bases and J by 3 bases, with 9 bases between the two germline ends. Germline V gene data show CDR1 as GTSNPN and CDR2 as SVGIG (reference sequence). The CDR3 has 13 residues. In DNA form, the CDR3 reads TGTGCCTGGAGATACGGAGTCTACAATGAGCAGTTCTTC. It translates to CAWRYGVYNEQFF. The full variable domain, rest sourced from reference TRBV30 and TRBJ2-1, is SQTIHQWPATLVQPVGSPLSLECTVEGTSNPNLYWYRQAAGRGLQLLFYSVGIGQISSEVPQNLSASRPQDRQFILSSKKLLLSDSGFYLCAWRYGVYNEQFFGPGTRLTVL.

The CDR3 DNA reads TGTGCCAGTAGAGACTTGCGGGAGTTCGGTGAGACCCAGTACTTC. Translation: CASRDLREFGETQYF. This rearrangement joins TRBV19 to TRBJ2-5; 7 positions match TRBD2. The CDR3 has 15 amino acids. V trimming: 6 bases; J trimming: 5 bases; junction bases outside the gene matches: 12. Germline V gene sequence: CDR1 LNHDA, CDR2 SQIVND (reference sequence).

V gene TRBV5-3 combines with J gene TRBJ2-5; D is unresolved. TRBV5-3 is noted as an ORF with a role that remains uncertain. Trimming left V 8 bases short and J 5 bases short, with 13 bases between. CDR3 size: 12 residues. The CDR3 loop reads CASSPEMETQYF. Written as DNA, the CDR3 is TGTGCCAGCAGCCCTGAAATGGAGACCCAGTACTTC.

The CDR3 sequence: CASSLGISGSQSGSDTQYF. The CDR3 DNA is TGTGCCAGCAGCTTAGGGATCAGCGGGTCCCAATCGGGATCTGATACGCAGTATTTT. The chain employs TRBV7-9 and TRBJ2-3, with TRBD2 as a possible D gene (6 bases). CDR1 is SEHNR and CDR2 is FQNEAQ in the germline V gene (reference sequence). This CDR3 contains 19 residues. Trimming stripped 1 base from V and 6 bases from J, with 26 bases between.

This clone was counted only a few times. The J gene is TRBJ2-5, the V gene TRBV4-2; unclear D gene. In germline, CDR1 is LGHNA, CDR2 YNFKEQ. V was shortened by 4 bases and J by 5 bases, with 8 bases between the two germline ends. This CDR3 has 12 amino acids. The CDR3 coding sequence is TGTGCCAGCAGCCCTGAAATGGAGACCCAGTACTTC. Protein sequence: CASSPEMETQYF.

V and J are TRBV18 and TRBJ2-5, with D perhaps matching TRBD1 or TRBD2 (5 bases each). CDR3 size: 14 residues. Germline V lookup: CDR1 KGHSH, CDR2 LQKENI. The V gene lost 1 base and the J gene lost 3 bases, with 9 bases spanning the gap. The CDR3 reads CASSPQGTKETQYF. In nucleotides, the CDR3 is TGTGCCAGCTCACCACAGGGGACGAAAGAGACCCAGTACTTC. Looking up the rest from reference TRBV18 and TRBJ2-5 gives the full variable domain: NAGVMQNPRHLVRRRGQEARLRCSPMKGHSHVYWYRQLPEEGLKFMVYLQKENIIDESGMPKERFSAEFPKEGPSILRIQQVVRGDSAAYFCASSPQGTKETQYFGPGTRLLVL.

The chain combines TRBV10-3 with TRBJ1-5, with D perhaps TRBD1 (5 bases). Germline V gene lookup returns CDR1 ENHRY and CDR2 SYGVKD. V was cut by 5 bases and J by 1 base, with 6 bases left in between. This CDR3 contains 13 residues. The CDR3 nucleotides are TGTGCCATCAGTTGGGACAGCAATCAGCCCCAGCATTTT. Translation: CAISWDSNQPQHF.

The V gene is TRBV5-4, the J gene TRBJ2-3, with 8 bases aligning to TRBD2. Germline-derived CDR1 and CDR2 are SGHNT and YYREEE (reference sequence). After removal of 5 bases from V and 2 bases from J, the junction contained 10 bases not matched to a gene. The CDR3 totals 16 residues. The CDR3 bases are TGTGCCAGCAGGAGAGAGCGGGAGAGGTTCACAGATACGCAGTATTTT. Amino acid sequence: CASRRERERFTDTQYF.

The chain uses TRBV7-9 and TRBJ1-1; 8 bases fit TRBD1. The CDR3 is 13 residues long. Germline values: CDR1 SEHNR, CDR2 FQNEAQ (reference sequence). Trimming took 5 bases from V and 7 from J; bases not matched to a gene: 6. The CDR3 region is CASSPTGTGEAFF. In nucleotides, the CDR3 is TGTGCCAGCAGCCCAACCGGGACAGGTGAAGCTTTCTTT.

V is TRBV5-4 and J is TRBJ2-3; TRBD2 matches 9 bases. Looked up from germline, CDR1 is SGHNT and CDR2 is YYREEE (reference sequence). CDR3 length: 17 amino acids. Unmatched junction bases numbered 5, after V lost 0 bases and J lost 0 bases. CDR3 protein: CASSLGTSVSSTDTQYF. In nucleotides, the CDR3 is TGTGCCAGCAGCTTGGGGACTAGCGTTTCTAGCACAGATACGCAGTATTTT. The whole variable domain, remainder taken from reference TRBV5-4 and TRBJ2-3, is ETGVTQSPTHLIKTRGQQVTLRCSSQSGHNTVSWYQQALGQGPQFIFQYYREEENGRGNFPPRFSGLQFPNYSSELNVNALELDDSALYLCASSLGTSVSSTDTQYFGPGTRLTVL.

The rearrangement joins TRBV7-8 to TRBJ2-2; D is unclear. The CDR3 extends over 13 amino acids. Germline V gene data show CDR1 as SGHVS and CDR2 as FQNEAQ. V lost 5 bases, J lost 4 bases, and 8 bases lay in between. The CDR3 sequence is CASSPRLTGELFF. The CDR3 DNA follows: TGTGCCAGCAGCCCAAGACTCACCGGGGAGCTGTTTTTT.

J is TRBJ2-5 and V is TRBV5-4; 9 nucleotides line up with TRBD2. V was pared by 3 bases and J by 5 bases, with 14 bases of the junction left unmatched. The CDR3 totals 17 residues. Germline V lookup: CDR1 SGHNT, CDR2 YYREEE (reference sequence). The CDR3: CASSSTSGSPRWETQYF. CDR3 in DNA: TGTGCCAGCAGCTCCACTAGCGGGTCCCCTCGGTGGGAGACCCAGTACTTC.

The J gene is TRBJ1-2, the V gene TRBV19; tentative D call: TRBD1 (6 bases). Germline V gene sequence: CDR1 LNHDA, CDR2 SQIVND (reference sequence). V shed 0 bases and J shed 6 bases, with 11 bases lying between them. The CDR3 sequence is 14 residues long. The CDR3: CASSIDWQGNGYTF. Written as DNA, the CDR3 is TGTGCCAGTAGTATAGATTGGCAGGGGAATGGCTACACCTTC.

This chain uses TRBV7-3 with TRBJ2-7, with D maybe TRBD1 (6 bases). This CDR3 is built from 16 residues. Germline V gene data show CDR1 as SGHTA and CDR2 as FQGTGA. The germline V and J ends were trimmed by 2 bases and 0 bases, with 14 bases remaining between them. In nucleotides, the CDR3 is TGTGCCAGCAGCTTATCGTGGGACACGAGCTCCTACGAGCAGTACTTC. Translated, it gives CASSLSWDTSSYEQYF.

This clone has more than one count but fewer than ten. This chain uses TRBV7-2 with TRBJ2-2; D is unresolved. With 5 bases removed from V and 4 bases from J, the gap between germline ends came to 5 bases. The CDR3 is made up of 12 amino acids. Germline CDR1 and CDR2: SGHTA and FQGNSA. The CDR3 is CASSPFTGELFF. CDR3 nucleotides: TGTGCCAGCAGCCCGTTCACCGGGGAGCTGTTTTTT.

The J gene is TRBJ1-1, the V gene TRBV4-2; 9 bases align to TRBD1. From germline, CDR1 is LGHNA and CDR2 YNFKEQ. J lost 0 bases, V lost 0 bases, and 2 bases had no gene match. The CDR3 is 16 amino acids. The DNA for the CDR3 is TGTGCCAGCAGCCAAGAACAGGGGGCTTTGAACACTGAAGCTTTCTTT. Its protein product is CASSQEQGALNTEAFF.

The chain combines TRBV6-4 with TRBJ1-2, with D hard to call. Germline V gene sequence: CDR1 MRHNA, CDR2 SNTAGT. The CDR3 length is 13 residues. The V and J ends lost 5 bases and 8 bases respectively, with 15 bases between them. The DNA for the CDR3 is TGTGCCAGCAGTTCAACGGGAATACCCGGCTACACCTTC. The encoded protein is CASSSTGIPGYTF.

By share, this clone ranks as medium-sized. V usage is TRBV11-1 and J usage is TRBJ1-2, with 7 bases matching TRBD1. The CDR3 is 17 residues long. The V gene's germline CDR1 is SGHAT and CDR2 FQDESV (reference sequence). V dropped 5 bases and J dropped 4; count of bases not matched to a gene: 16. For the CDR3, the DNA is TGTGCCAGCAGCCTGCAAAAGACGAGGACAGGAGGCTATGGCTACACCTTC. Translating it yields CASSLQKTRTGGYGYTF. Complete variable domain (other parts from reference TRBV11-1 and TRBJ1-2): EAEVAQSPRYKITEKSQAVAFWCDPISGHATLYWYRQILGQGPELLVQFQDESVVDDSQLPKDRFSAERLKGVDSTLKIQPAELGDSAMYLCASSLQKTRTGGYGYTFGSGTRLTVV.